This T cell receptor beta chain was documented in a study of shared clonotypes between healthy human individuals. Produced via immunoSEQ multiplex PCR; TCRdb's table is partial and in-frame only. In the table there are hundreds of thousands of clones, around 74% of which are singletons. In its sample, this clone was seen a few times. CDR1 and CDR2 from the germline V gene are LNHNV and YYDKDF (reference sequence). The ends were cut back, 0 bases at V and 7 bases at J, with 6 bases in the middle. This CDR3 is built from 13 residues. The gene calls are TRBV15 and TRBJ2-2, with a weak D call TRBD1 (5 bases). Sequenced input: memory CD4+ T cells sorted from blood. Documented subset: CD45RA-negative fraction. This receptor was obtained from a young woman in good health. This CDR3 reads CATSRDQGGELFF. CDR3 bases: TGTGCCACCAGCAGAGATCAGGGCGGGGAGCTGTTTTTT.